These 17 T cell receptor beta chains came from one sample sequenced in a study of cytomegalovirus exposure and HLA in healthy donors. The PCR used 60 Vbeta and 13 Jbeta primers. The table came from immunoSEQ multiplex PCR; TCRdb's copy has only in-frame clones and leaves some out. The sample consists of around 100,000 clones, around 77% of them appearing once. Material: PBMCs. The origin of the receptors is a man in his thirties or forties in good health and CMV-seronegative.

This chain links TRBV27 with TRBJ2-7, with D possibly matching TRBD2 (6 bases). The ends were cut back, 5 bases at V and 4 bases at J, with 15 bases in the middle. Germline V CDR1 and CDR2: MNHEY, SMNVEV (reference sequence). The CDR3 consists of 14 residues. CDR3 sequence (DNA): TGTGCCAGCAGTCTAAACCCGGGACTTTACGAGCAGTACTTC. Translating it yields CASSLNPGLYEQYF.

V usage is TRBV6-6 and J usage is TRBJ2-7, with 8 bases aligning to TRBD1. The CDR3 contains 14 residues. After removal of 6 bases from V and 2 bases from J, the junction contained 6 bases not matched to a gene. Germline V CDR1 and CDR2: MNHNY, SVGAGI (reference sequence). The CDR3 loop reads CASRRGQGAYEQYF. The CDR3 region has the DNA TGTGCCAGCAGACGAGGACAGGGTGCCTACGAGCAGTACTTC.

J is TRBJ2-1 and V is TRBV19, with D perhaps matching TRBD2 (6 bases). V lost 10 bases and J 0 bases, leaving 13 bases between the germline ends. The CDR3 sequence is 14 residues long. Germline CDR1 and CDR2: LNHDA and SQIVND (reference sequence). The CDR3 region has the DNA TGTGCCACAAGGGACTTCAACTCCTACAATGAGCAGTTCTTC. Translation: CATRDFNSYNEQFF.

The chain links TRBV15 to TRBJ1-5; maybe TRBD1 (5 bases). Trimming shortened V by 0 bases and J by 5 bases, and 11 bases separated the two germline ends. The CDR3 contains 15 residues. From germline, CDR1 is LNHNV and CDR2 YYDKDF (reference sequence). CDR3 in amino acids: CATSRDKGWDQPQHF. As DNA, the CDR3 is TGTGCCACCAGCAGAGATAAGGGGTGGGATCAGCCCCAGCATTTT.

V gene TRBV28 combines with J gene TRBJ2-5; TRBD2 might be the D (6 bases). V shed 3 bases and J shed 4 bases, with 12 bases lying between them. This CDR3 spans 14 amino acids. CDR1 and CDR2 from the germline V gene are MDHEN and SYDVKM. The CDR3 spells CASSFSGRGETQYF. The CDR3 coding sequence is TGTGCCAGCAGTTTCTCGGGGCGGGGAGAGACCCAGTACTTC.

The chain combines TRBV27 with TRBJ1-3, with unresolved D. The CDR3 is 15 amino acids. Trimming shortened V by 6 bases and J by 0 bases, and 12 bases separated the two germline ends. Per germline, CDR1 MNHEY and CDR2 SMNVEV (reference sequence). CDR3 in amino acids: CASRPTQYSGNTIYF. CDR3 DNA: TGTGCCAGCAGACCTACCCAATACTCTGGAAACACCATATATTTT.

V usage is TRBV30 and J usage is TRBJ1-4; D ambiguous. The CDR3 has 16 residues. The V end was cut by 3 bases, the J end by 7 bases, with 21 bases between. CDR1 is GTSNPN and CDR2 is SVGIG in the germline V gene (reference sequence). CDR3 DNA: TGTGCCTGGAGGGCCCTGGGAGGGCAGATTAGTGAAAAACTGTTTTTT. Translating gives CAWRALGGQISEKLFF.

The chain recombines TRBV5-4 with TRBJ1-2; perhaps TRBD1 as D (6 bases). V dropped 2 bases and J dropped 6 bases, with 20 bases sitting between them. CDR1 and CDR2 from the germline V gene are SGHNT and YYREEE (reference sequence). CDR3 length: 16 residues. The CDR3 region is CASSFAPGQGVHGYTF. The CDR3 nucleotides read TGTGCCAGCAGCTTTGCGCCGGGACAAGGGGTCCATGGCTACACCTTC.

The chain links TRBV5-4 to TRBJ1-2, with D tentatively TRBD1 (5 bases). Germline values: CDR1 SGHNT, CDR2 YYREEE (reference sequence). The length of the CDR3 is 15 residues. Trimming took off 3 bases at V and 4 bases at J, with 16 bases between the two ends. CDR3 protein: CASSSRTQGIYGYTF. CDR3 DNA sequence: TGTGCCAGCAGCTCCAGAACCCAGGGAATCTATGGCTACACCTTC.

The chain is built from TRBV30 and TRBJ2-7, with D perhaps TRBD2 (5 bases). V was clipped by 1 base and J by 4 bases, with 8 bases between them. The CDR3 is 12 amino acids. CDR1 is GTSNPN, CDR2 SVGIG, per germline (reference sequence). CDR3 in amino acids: CAWSERGYEQYF. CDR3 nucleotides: TGTGCCTGGAGTGAACGGGGTTACGAGCAGTACTTC.

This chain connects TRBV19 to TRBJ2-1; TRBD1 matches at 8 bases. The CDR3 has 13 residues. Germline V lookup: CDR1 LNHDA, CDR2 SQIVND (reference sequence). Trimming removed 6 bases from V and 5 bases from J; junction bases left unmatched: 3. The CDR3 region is CASRDRDHNEQFF. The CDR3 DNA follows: TGTGCCAGTAGGGACAGGGACCACAATGAGCAGTTCTTC.

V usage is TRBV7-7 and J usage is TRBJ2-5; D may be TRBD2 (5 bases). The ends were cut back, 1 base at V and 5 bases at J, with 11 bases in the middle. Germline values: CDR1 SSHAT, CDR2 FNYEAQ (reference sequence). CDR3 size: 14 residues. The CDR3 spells CASSLEPSRETQYF. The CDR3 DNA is TGTGCCAGCAGCTTAGAACCTAGCCGTGAGACCCAGTACTTC.

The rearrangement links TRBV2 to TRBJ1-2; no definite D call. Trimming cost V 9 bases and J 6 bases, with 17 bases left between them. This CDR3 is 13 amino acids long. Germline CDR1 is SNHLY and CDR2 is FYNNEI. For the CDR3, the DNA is TGTGCCAGTCCGGGGTCCCCCTCGGATGGCTACACCTTC. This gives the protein CASPGSPSDGYTF. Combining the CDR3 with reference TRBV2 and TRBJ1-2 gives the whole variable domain EPEVTQTPSHQVTQMGQEVILRCVPISNHLYFYWYRQILGQKVEFLVSFYNNEISEKSEIFDDQFSVERPDGSNFTLKIRSTKLEDSAMYFCASPGSPSDGYTFGSGTRLTVV.

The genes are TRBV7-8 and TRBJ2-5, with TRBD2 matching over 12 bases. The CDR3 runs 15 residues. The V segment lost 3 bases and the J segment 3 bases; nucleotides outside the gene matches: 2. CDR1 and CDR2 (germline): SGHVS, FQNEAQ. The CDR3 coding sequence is TGTGCCAGCAGCTTGTCTAGCGGGGGGGAAGAGACCCAGTACTTC. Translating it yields CASSLSSGGEETQYF. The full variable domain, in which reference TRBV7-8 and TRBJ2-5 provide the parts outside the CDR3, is GAGVSQSPRYKVAKRGQDVALRCDPISGHVSLFWYQQALGQGPEFLTYFQNEAQLDKSGLPSDRFFAERPEGSVSTLKIQRTQQEDSAVYLCASSLSSGGEETQYFGPGTRLLVL.

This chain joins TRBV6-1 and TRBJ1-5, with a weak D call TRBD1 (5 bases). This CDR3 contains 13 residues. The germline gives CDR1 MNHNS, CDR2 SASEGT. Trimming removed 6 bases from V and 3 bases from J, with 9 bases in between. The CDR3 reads CASRGTHNQPQHF. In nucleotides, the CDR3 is TGTGCCAGCAGGGGGACTCACAATCAGCCCCAGCATTTT.

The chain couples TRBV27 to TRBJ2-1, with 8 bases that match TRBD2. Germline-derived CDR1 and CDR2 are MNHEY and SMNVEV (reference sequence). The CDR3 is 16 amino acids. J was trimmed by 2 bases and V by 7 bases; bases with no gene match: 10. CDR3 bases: TGTGCCAGCAAGCCACTAGCGGTGGGCCCCTACAATGAGCAGTTCTTC. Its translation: CASKPLAVGPYNEQFF.

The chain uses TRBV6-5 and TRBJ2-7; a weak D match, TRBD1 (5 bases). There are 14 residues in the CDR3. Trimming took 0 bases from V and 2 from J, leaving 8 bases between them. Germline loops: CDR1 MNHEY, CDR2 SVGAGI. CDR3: CASSYSAGPYEQYF. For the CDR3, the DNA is TGTGCCAGCAGTTACTCGGCAGGGCCCTACGAGCAGTACTTC.